A selection of T cell receptor beta chains follows, all from one sample in a study of OX40 agonist ivuxolimab in advanced cancers. Sequenced by immunoSEQ multiplex PCR; TCRdb stores in-frame clones only, minus some. The data hold over 70,000 clones, with around 93% observed a single time. The sequencing used CD4+ or CD8+ T cells sorted from blood, collected in a trial of the OX40 agonist ivuxolimab. The receptors stem from an adult with an advanced solid tumor such as melanoma, head and neck, liver or kidney cancer. Both conserved end residues are part of each CDR3. A D gene is named only where the DNA matches it firmly. Size values are once, few and many counts, or a class for expanded clones, and some rows have none.

clone_size: .; d_call: .; v_call: TRBV6-5; j_call: TRBJ2-7; cdr3_nt: TGTGCCAGCAGTTACCTAGACCGGGCCCGACCCTACGAGCAGTACTTC; cdr3_aa: CASSYLDRARPYEQYF
clone_size: .; d_call: .; v_call: TRBV9; j_call: TRBJ1-4; cdr3_nt: TGTGCCAGCAGCTCCCTAGGAGGAGGAGGTGAAAAACTGTTTTTT; cdr3_aa: CASSSLGGGGEKLFF
clone_size: .; d_call: TRBD1; v_call: TRBV2; j_call: TRBJ1-1; cdr3_nt: TGTGCCAGCATGGACAGGGGGCTGACTGAAGCTTTCTTT; cdr3_aa: CASMDRGLTEAFF
clone_size: .; d_call: .; v_call: TRBV5-1; j_call: TRBJ2-7; cdr3_nt: TGCGCCAGCAGCTCCTCTTCTCGCGGGAACGAGCAGTACTTC; cdr3_aa: CASSSSSRGNEQYF
clone_size: .; d_call: .; v_call: TRBV19; j_call: TRBJ1-1; cdr3_nt: TGTGCCAGTAGTATGCGGGGGGCAGTTGGAGCTTTCTTT; cdr3_aa: CASSMRGAVGAFF
clone_size: .; d_call: .; v_call: TRBV10-2; j_call: TRBJ1-1; cdr3_nt: TGCGCCGGCTCCCCTGGGAGGATGAACACTGAAGCTTTCTTT; cdr3_aa: CAGSPGRMNTEAFF
clone_size: .; d_call: TRBD2; v_call: TRBV9; j_call: TRBJ2-3; cdr3_nt: TGTGCCAGCAGCGTAGGCAGCGGGGGGTACACAGATACGCAGTATTTT; cdr3_aa: CASSVGSGGYTDTQYF
clone_size: once; d_call: .; v_call: TRBV7-6; j_call: TRBJ1-2; cdr3_nt: TGTGCCAGCAGCCCACGCGCAGGGAAGGGCTACACCTTC; cdr3_aa: CASSPRAGKGYTF
clone_size: .; d_call: TRBD2; v_call: TRBV7-8; j_call: TRBJ2-3; cdr3_nt: TGTGCCAGCAGCGGGACTACTAGCACAGATACGCAGTATTTT; cdr3_aa: CASSGTTSTDTQYF
clone_size: .; d_call: .; v_call: TRBV6-6; j_call: TRBJ1-4; cdr3_nt: TGTGCCAGCAGTTACTCTGGGGACTGGAGACTGTTTTTT; cdr3_aa: CASSYSGDWRLFF
clone_size: once; d_call: .; v_call: TRBV4-1; j_call: TRBJ1-1; cdr3_nt: TGCGCCAGCAGCCAAGATGATCTCGTGAACACTGAAGCTTTCTTT; cdr3_aa: CASSQDDLVNTEAFF
clone_size: .; d_call: TRBD1; v_call: TRBV9; j_call: TRBJ1-1; cdr3_nt: TGTGCCAGCAGCGTAGCTACCATAGTTCCCGGGACAGGGGCCACTGAAGCTTTCTTT; cdr3_aa: CASSVATIVPGTGATEAFF
clone_size: .; d_call: TRBD2; v_call: TRBV27; j_call: TRBJ2-7; cdr3_nt: TGTGCCAGCAGTACACTAGCGGGAGGGCCTCCCGAGCAGTACTTC; cdr3_aa: CASSTLAGGPPEQYF
clone_size: .; d_call: TRBD2; v_call: TRBV2; j_call: TRBJ2-7; cdr3_nt: TGTGCCAGCAGCGGGCTTCGGGAGGGAGGGGCCGAGCAGTACTTC; cdr3_aa: CASSGLREGGAEQYF
clone_size: once; d_call: TRBD1; v_call: TRBV5-4; j_call: TRBJ1-6; cdr3_nt: TGTGCCAGCAGCCCGGGACAGGGGGTGACACCCCTCCACTTT; cdr3_aa: CASSPGQGVTPLHF
clone_size: .; d_call: TRBD1; v_call: TRBV19; j_call: TRBJ2-1; cdr3_nt: TGTGCCAGTAGTATCCCGGACAGGGGAGGGAATGAGCAGTTCTTC; cdr3_aa: CASSIPDRGGNEQFF
clone_size: .; d_call: TRBD1; v_call: TRBV5-6; j_call: TRBJ1-6; cdr3_nt: TGTGCCAGCAGCTTGGAGCCGACAGGGAATTCACCCCTCCACTTT; cdr3_aa: CASSLEPTGNSPLHF
clone_size: .; d_call: .; v_call: TRBV5-5; j_call: TRBJ2-1; cdr3_nt: TGTGCCAGCACCCCTGACTCGGGCTCCAATGAGCAGTTCTTC; cdr3_aa: CASTPDSGSNEQFF
clone_size: .; d_call: .; v_call: TRBV19; j_call: TRBJ1-1; cdr3_nt: TGTGCCAGTAGTATAGCATTAAACACTGAAGCTTTCTTT; cdr3_aa: CASSIALNTEAFF
clone_size: few; d_call: .; v_call: TRBV11-2; j_call: TRBJ2-5; cdr3_nt: TGTGCCAGCAGCTTTTATTCGGAGACCCAGTACTTC; cdr3_aa: CASSFYSETQYF
clone_size: .; d_call: .; v_call: TRBV7-9; j_call: TRBJ2-1; cdr3_nt: TGTGCCAGCAGCGGGGAGCAGTTCTTC; cdr3_aa: CASSGEQFF
clone_size: .; d_call: .; v_call: TRBV19; j_call: TRBJ1-2; cdr3_nt: TGTGCCAGTGGCCGACTCTTGGGGGCTAACTATGGCTACACCTTC; cdr3_aa: CASGRLLGANYGYTF
clone_size: .; d_call: .; v_call: TRBV27; j_call: TRBJ2-7; cdr3_nt: TGTGCCAGCAGTTATGGGAGACCCTACGAGCAGTACTTC; cdr3_aa: CASSYGRPYEQYF
clone_size: .; d_call: .; v_call: TRBV28; j_call: TRBJ2-7; cdr3_nt: TGTGCCAGCAGCTGGACCTACGAGCAGTACTTC; cdr3_aa: CASSWTYEQYF
clone_size: .; d_call: .; v_call: TRBV6-5; j_call: TRBJ2-2; cdr3_nt: TGTGCCAGCAGTTACCTCCGAGCCTGGGAGCTGTTTTTT; cdr3_aa: CASSYLRAWELFF
clone_size: .; d_call: .; v_call: TRBV15; j_call: TRBJ1-1; cdr3_nt: TGTGCCACCACCCGGGACTCACCGGGCACTGAAGCTTTCTTT; cdr3_aa: CATTRDSPGTEAFF
clone_size: .; d_call: .; v_call: TRBV5-6; j_call: TRBJ1-1; cdr3_nt: TGTGCCAGCAGCCTGGGAAGCACTGAAGCTTTCTTT; cdr3_aa: CASSLGSTEAFF
clone_size: .; d_call: TRBD1; v_call: TRBV7-6; j_call: TRBJ2-7; cdr3_nt: TGTGCCAGCAGCGCGACAGGGTCGAGCTACGAGCAGTACTTC; cdr3_aa: CASSATGSSYEQYF
clone_size: .; d_call: .; v_call: TRBV10-1; j_call: TRBJ2-2; cdr3_nt: TGCGCCAGCAGTGACGAACCAGAGCCGAACACCGGGGAGCTGTTTTTT; cdr3_aa: CASSDEPEPNTGELFF
clone_size: .; d_call: .; v_call: TRBV9; j_call: TRBJ2-5; cdr3_nt: TGTGCCAGCAGCTCCCAGGAGACCCAGTACTTC; cdr3_aa: CASSSQETQYF
clone_size: .; d_call: TRBD2; v_call: TRBV5-6; j_call: TRBJ2-3; cdr3_nt: TGTGCCAGCAGCCGGGAGGTTAGCACAGATACGCAGTATTTT; cdr3_aa: CASSREVSTDTQYF
clone_size: .; d_call: TRBD1; v_call: TRBV27; j_call: TRBJ2-1; cdr3_nt: TGTGCCAGCAGCAGGACAGGGGGCGGGAATGAGCAGTTCTTC; cdr3_aa: CASSRTGGGNEQFF
clone_size: .; d_call: .; v_call: TRBV4-1; j_call: TRBJ2-1; cdr3_nt: TGCGCCAGCAGCCAAACAGGCAATGAGCAGTTCTTC; cdr3_aa: CASSQTGNEQFF
clone_size: .; d_call: TRBD2; v_call: TRBV11-2; j_call: TRBJ2-1; cdr3_nt: TGTGCCAGCAGCTTTGTAGCGGGAGGCTACAATGAGCAGTTCTTC; cdr3_aa: CASSFVAGGYNEQFF
clone_size: .; d_call: TRBD2; v_call: TRBV9; j_call: TRBJ2-7; cdr3_nt: TGTGCCAGCAGCGTAGCATCGGGGGGGCTCCACGAGCAGTACTTC; cdr3_aa: CASSVASGGLHEQYF
clone_size: .; d_call: TRBD1; v_call: TRBV6-6; j_call: TRBJ1-2; cdr3_nt: TGTGCCAGCGGAACAGGGGGCTGGTATGGCTACACCTTC; cdr3_aa: CASGTGGWYGYTF
clone_size: once; d_call: TRBD1; v_call: TRBV27; j_call: TRBJ1-1; cdr3_nt: TGTGCCAGCAGTTTCGACAGGGGGGTGGTAGGCACTGAAGCTTTCTTT; cdr3_aa: CASSFDRGVVGTEAFF
clone_size: .; d_call: .; v_call: TRBV6-6; j_call: TRBJ2-1; cdr3_nt: TGTGCCGTTAACCCATTCGGGTCCGGGTCTCTCAATGAGCAGTTCTTC; cdr3_aa: CAVNPFGSGSLNEQFF
clone_size: .; d_call: .; v_call: TRBV4-1; j_call: TRBJ1-3; cdr3_nt: TGCGCCAGCAGCCAAGATCCGGGATTGGGAAGAAACACCATATATTTT; cdr3_aa: CASSQDPGLGRNTIYF
clone_size: .; d_call: .; v_call: TRBV6-1; j_call: TRBJ2-1; cdr3_nt: TGTGCCAGCAGTTTAAATGAGCAGTTCTTC; cdr3_aa: CASSLNEQFF
clone_size: .; d_call: .; v_call: TRBV19; j_call: TRBJ1-5; cdr3_nt: TGTGCCAGTAGTATAATAGCCCACCCTTGGCCCCAGCATTTT; cdr3_aa: CASSIIAHPWPQHF
clone_size: .; d_call: .; v_call: TRBV7-9; j_call: TRBJ2-3; cdr3_nt: TGTGCCAGCAGCTCGCTTGGGGGTAGCACAGATACGCAGTATTTT; cdr3_aa: CASSSLGGSTDTQYF
clone_size: .; d_call: TRBD2; v_call: TRBV11-2; j_call: TRBJ2-1; cdr3_nt: TGTGCCAGCAGCTTACGATTCGGACTAGCGGGGGGGTTCGACAATGAGCAGTTCTTC; cdr3_aa: CASSLRFGLAGGFDNEQFF
clone_size: .; d_call: .; v_call: TRBV7-8; j_call: TRBJ1-5; cdr3_nt: TGTGCCAGCAGCTCAGATCGGCAGCCCCAGCATTTT; cdr3_aa: CASSSDRQPQHF
clone_size: .; d_call: TRBD2; v_call: TRBV29-1; j_call: TRBJ2-3; cdr3_nt: TGCAGCGGATTGACTAGCGACACAGATACGCAGTATTTT; cdr3_aa: CSGLTSDTDTQYF
clone_size: .; d_call: TRBD1; v_call: TRBV4-3; j_call: TRBJ2-7; cdr3_nt: TGCGCCAGCAGCCACCGGGACAGGGGAGGGGACGAGCAGTACTTC; cdr3_aa: CASSHRDRGGDEQYF
clone_size: .; d_call: TRBD2; v_call: TRBV7-9; j_call: TRBJ2-1; cdr3_nt: TGTGCCAGCAGCCGAAGGGACGCGGGAGTCAGAGATGAGCAGTTCTTC; cdr3_aa: CASSRRDAGVRDEQFF
clone_size: .; d_call: .; v_call: TRBV28; j_call: TRBJ1-2; cdr3_nt: TGTGCCAGCAGTTTTCCCCCGACACTGTCGGCCTATGGCTACACCTTC; cdr3_aa: CASSFPPTLSAYGYTF
clone_size: .; d_call: TRBD1; v_call: TRBV7-6; j_call: TRBJ1-2; cdr3_nt: TGTGCCAGCAGCACAGGGGGCCCCTATGGCTACACCTTC; cdr3_aa: CASSTGGPYGYTF
clone_size: .; d_call: .; v_call: TRBV19; j_call: TRBJ2-2; cdr3_nt: TGTGCCAGTAGTATAGGCGGCACCGGGGAGCTGTTTTTT; cdr3_aa: CASSIGGTGELFF
clone_size: .; d_call: TRBD1; v_call: TRBV11-2; j_call: TRBJ2-5; cdr3_nt: TGTGCCAGCACCCCAGAAGGGACAGGGGAAGAGACCCAGTACTTC; cdr3_aa: CASTPEGTGEETQYF
clone_size: .; d_call: .; v_call: TRBV19; j_call: TRBJ2-7; cdr3_nt: TGTGCCAGTAGTACGGACGGGGGCCCCGGAGGAGAGCAGTACTTC; cdr3_aa: CASSTDGGPGGEQYF
clone_size: .; d_call: .; v_call: TRBV19; j_call: TRBJ2-3; cdr3_nt: TGTGCCAGTAGTAAGGTAGGGGACACAGATACGCAGTATTTT; cdr3_aa: CASSKVGDTDTQYF
clone_size: .; d_call: .; v_call: TRBV4-1; j_call: TRBJ2-7; cdr3_nt: TGCGCCAGCAGCCCCGACAGGAACTCCTACGAGCAGTACTTC; cdr3_aa: CASSPDRNSYEQYF
clone_size: .; d_call: TRBD2; v_call: TRBV18; j_call: TRBJ2-1; cdr3_nt: TGTGCCAGCTCTCCGACTCTAGCGGAACTCTACAATGAGCAGTTCTTC; cdr3_aa: CASSPTLAELYNEQFF